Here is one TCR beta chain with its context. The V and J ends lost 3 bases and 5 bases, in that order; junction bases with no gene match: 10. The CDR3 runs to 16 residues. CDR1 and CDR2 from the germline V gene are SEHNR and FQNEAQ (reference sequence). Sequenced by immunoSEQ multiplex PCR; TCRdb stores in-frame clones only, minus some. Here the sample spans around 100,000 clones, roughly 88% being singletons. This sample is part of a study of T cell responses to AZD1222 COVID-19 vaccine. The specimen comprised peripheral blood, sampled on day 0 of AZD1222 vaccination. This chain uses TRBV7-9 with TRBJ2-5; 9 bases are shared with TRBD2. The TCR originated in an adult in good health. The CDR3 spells CASSLLRAGGWETQYF. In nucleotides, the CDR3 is TGTGCCAGCAGCTTGCTTCGAGCGGGAGGATGGGAGACCCAGTACTTC. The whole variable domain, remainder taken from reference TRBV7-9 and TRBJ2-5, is DTGVSQNPRHKITKRGQNVTFRCDPISEHNRLYWYRQTLGQGPEFLTYFQNEAQLEKSRLLSDRFSAERPKGSFSTLEIQRTEQGDSAMYLCASSLLRAGGWETQYFGPGTRLLVL.